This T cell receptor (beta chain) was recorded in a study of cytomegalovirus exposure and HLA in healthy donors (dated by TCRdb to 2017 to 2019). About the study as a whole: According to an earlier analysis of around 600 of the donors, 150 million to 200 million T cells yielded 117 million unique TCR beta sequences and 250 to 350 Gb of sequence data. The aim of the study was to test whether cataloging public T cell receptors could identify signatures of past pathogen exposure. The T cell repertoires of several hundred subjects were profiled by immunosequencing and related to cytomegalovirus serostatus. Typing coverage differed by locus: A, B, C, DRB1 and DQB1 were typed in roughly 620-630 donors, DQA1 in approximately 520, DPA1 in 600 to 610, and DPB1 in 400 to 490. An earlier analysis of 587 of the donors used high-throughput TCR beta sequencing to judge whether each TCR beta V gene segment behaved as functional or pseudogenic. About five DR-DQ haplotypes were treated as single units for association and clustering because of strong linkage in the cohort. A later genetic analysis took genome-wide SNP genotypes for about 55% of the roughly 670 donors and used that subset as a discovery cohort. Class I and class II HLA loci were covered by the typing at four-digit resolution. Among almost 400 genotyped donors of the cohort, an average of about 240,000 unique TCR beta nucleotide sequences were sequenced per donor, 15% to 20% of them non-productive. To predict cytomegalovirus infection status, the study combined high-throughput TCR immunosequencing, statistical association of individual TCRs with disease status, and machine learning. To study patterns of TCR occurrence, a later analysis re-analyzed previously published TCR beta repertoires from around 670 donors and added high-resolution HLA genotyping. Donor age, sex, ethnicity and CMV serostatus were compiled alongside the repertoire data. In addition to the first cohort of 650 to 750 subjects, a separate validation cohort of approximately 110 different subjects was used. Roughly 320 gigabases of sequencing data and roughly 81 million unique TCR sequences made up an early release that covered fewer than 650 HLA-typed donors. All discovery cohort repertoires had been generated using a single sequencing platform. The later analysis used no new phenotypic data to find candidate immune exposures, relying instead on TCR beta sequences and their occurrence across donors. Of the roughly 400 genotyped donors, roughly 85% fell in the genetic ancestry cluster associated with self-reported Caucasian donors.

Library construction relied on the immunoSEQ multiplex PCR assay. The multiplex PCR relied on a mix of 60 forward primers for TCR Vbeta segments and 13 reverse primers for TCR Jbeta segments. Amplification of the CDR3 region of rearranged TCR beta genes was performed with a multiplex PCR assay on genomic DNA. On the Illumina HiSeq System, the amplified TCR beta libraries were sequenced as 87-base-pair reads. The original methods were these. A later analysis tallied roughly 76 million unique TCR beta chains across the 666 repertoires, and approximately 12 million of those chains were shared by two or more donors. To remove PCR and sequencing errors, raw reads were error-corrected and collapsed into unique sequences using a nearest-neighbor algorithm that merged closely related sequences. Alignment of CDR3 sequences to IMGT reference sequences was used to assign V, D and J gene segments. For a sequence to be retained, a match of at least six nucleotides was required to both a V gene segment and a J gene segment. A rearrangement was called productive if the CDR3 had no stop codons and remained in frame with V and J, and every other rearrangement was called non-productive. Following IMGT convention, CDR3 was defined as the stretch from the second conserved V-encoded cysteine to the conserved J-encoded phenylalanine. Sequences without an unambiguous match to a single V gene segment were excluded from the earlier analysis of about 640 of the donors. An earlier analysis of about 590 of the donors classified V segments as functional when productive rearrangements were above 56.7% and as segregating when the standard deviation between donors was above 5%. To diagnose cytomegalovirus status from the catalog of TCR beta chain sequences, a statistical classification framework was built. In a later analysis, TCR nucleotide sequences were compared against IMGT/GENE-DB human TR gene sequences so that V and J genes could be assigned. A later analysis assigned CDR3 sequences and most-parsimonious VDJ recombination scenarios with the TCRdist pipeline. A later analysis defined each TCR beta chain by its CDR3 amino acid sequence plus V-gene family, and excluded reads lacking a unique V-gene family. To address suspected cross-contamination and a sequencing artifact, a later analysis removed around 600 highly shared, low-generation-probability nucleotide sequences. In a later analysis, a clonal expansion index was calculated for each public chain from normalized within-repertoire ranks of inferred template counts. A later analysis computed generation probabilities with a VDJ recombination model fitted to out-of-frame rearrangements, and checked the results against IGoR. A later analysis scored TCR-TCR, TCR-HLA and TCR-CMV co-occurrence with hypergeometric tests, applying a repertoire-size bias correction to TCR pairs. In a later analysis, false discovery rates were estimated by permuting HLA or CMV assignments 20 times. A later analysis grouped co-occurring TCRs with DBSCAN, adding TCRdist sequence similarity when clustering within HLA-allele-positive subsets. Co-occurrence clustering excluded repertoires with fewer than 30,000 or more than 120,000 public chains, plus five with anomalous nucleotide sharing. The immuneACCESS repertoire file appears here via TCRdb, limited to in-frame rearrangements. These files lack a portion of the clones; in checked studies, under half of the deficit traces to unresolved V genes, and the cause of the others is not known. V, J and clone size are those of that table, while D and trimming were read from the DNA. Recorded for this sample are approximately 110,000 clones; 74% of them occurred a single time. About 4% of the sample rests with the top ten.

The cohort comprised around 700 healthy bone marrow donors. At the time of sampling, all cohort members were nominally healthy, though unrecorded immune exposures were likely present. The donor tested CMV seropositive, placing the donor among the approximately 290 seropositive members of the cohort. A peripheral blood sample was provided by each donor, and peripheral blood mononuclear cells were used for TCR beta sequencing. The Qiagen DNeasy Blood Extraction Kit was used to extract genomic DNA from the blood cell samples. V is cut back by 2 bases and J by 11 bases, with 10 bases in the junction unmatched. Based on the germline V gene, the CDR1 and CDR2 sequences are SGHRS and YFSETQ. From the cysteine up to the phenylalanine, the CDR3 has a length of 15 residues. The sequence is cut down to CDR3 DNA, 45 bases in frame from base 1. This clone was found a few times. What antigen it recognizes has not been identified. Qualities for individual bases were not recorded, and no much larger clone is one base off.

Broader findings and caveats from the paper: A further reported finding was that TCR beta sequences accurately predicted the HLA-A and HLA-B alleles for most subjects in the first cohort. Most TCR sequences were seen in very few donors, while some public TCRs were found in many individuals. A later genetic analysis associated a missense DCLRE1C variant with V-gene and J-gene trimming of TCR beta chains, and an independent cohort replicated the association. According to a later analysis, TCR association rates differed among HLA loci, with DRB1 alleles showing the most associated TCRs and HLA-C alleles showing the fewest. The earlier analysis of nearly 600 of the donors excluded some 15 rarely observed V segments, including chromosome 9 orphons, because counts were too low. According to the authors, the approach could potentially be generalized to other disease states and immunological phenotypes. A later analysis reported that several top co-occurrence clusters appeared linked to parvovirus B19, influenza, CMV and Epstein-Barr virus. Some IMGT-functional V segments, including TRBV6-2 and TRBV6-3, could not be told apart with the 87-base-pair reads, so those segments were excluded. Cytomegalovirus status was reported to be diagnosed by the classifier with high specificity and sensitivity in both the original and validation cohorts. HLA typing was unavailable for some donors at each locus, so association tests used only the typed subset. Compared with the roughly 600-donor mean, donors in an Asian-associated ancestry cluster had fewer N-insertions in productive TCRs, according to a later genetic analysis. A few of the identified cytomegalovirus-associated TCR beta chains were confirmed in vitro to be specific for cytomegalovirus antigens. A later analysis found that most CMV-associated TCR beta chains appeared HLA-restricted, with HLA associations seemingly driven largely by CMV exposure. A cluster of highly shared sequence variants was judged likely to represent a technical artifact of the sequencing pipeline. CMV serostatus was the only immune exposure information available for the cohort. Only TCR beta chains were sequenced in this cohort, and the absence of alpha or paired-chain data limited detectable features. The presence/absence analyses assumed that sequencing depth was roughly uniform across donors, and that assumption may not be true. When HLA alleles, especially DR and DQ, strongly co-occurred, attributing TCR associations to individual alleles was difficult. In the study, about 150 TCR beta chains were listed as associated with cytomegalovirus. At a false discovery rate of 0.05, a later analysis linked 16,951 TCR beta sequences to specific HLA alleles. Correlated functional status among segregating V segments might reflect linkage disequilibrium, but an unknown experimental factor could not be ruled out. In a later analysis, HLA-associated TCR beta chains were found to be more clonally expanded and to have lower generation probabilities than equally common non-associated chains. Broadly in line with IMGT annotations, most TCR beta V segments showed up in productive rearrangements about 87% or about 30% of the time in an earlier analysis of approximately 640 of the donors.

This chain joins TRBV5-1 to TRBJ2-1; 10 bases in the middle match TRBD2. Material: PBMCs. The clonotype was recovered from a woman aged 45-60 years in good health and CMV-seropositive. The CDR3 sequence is CASSLVNPSGGQQFF. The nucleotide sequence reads TGCGCCAGCAGCTTAGTTAACCCTAGCGGGGGCCAGCAGTTCTTC. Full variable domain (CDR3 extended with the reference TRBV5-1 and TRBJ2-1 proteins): KAGVTQTPRYLIKTRGQQVTLSCSPISGHRSVSWYQQTPGQGLQFLFEYFSETQRNKGNFPGRFSGRQFSNSRSEMNVSTLELGDSALYLCASSLVNPSGGQQFFGPGTRLTVL.